The TCR beta chain under discussion was sequenced for a study of blood T cell repertoires in COVID-19. The wider study: From T cells, B-cell-depleted T cells, or PBMCs came the material, which was cDNA or gDNA.

Germline CDR1 is SSHAT and CDR2 is FNYEAQ (reference sequence). Trimming took 5 bases from V and 1 from J, leaving 20 bases between them. This CDR3 contains 17 residues. This clone was detected a few times. TCRdb's copy holds only in-frame clones and misses some; the assay was immunoSEQ multiplex PCR. The table includes fewer than 200,000 clones, 75% to 85% detected once. Seattle patients were enrolled during active infection and followed longitudinally. This receptor was taken from a woman of 80 years or more with COVID-19, enrolled during active disease. Source material: peripheral blood. The chain has TRBV7-7 and TRBJ1-1, with a tentative D call TRBD1 (5 bases). The CDR3 DNA follows: TGTGCCAGCAGCCCTGGGCGGGGACGCGGGAGGAACACTGAAGCTTTCTTT. Translation gives CASSPGRGRGRNTEAFF.